A single sample gave rise to the 30 T cell receptor beta chains below, sequenced in a study of shared clonotypes between healthy human individuals (dated by TCRdb to about 2020). CD8 naive samples were CD45RO-negative cells positively selected for CCR7, giving a CD45RA+CCR7+ population that excluded TemRA cells. Libraries were prepared through the immunoSEQ multiplex PCR assay. TCRdb limited this immuneACCESS table to in-frame rearrangements with V and J called. A share of clones is missing; checked studies link under half to unresolved V genes, and the rest is unexplained. This sample is represented by roughly 2 million clones; about 95% of them were singletons. The ten largest make up 1.1% of the sample. The sample taken for sequencing was naive CD8+ T cells sorted from blood. The sample's cell subset or site, from its label and the paper: CD45RA+CCR7+. These TCRs come from a man aged 18 to 29 in good health.

Comments on this clone: The germline gene is not matched at one end of the junction; a read error may be the cause. This chain uses TRBV29-1 with TRBJ1-2, with 10 bases lining up with TRBD1. From germline, CDR1 is SQVTM and CDR2 ANQGSEA. The CDR3 sequence is 12 residues long. The CDR3 sequence: CSVEDRGPGYTF. CDR3 coding DNA: TGCAGCGTGGAAGACAGGGGGCCCGGCTACACCTTC.

The chain couples TRBV4-3 to TRBJ2-1, with 10 bases identical to TRBD2. Per germline, CDR1 LGHNA and CDR2 YSLEER. This CDR3 is built from 16 residues. The V and J ends lost 0 bases and 9 bases, in that order; junction bases with no gene match: 8. The CDR3 sequence is CASSQDVSSGSGEQFF. In DNA, the CDR3 is TGCGCCAGCAGCCAAGATGTGTCTAGCGGGAGTGGTGAGCAGTTCTTC.

The sample holds one count of this clone. The J gene is TRBJ2-7, the V gene TRBV19; no definite D call. The CDR3 is 13 amino acids. V lost 5 bases to trimming and J lost 6 bases, with 14 bases between them. Looked up from germline, CDR1 is LNHDA and CDR2 is SQIVND (reference sequence). The chain's CDR3 is CASSSNMFTEQYF. CDR3 coding DNA: TGTGCCAGTAGTTCAAACATGTTTACCGAGCAGTACTTC.

The rearrangement uses TRBV27 and TRBJ2-7; tentatively, D is TRBD2 (5 bases). Trimming stripped 3 bases from V and 4 bases from J, with 19 bases between. Per the germline V gene, CDR1 is MNHEY and CDR2 is SMNVEV (reference sequence). This CDR3 comprises 16 residues. The CDR3 nucleotides read TGTGCCAGCAGTTTTTCTAGGCCATCGGAGGTATACGAGCAGTACTTC. Its protein product is CASSFSRPSEVYEQYF.

This chain's CDR3 is CASSREGQAQYNSPLHF. The CDR3, as DNA: TGTGCCAGCAGTCGTGAAGGACAAGCCCAATATAATTCACCCCTCCACTTT. The chain links TRBV7-8 to TRBJ1-6; TRBD1 might be the D (5 bases). The CDR3 totals 17 residues. Deletions cut 6 bases from V and 4 bases from J, with 19 bases between. The V gene's germline CDR1 is SGHVS and CDR2 FQNEAQ.

This clone appeared once. The rearrangement joins TRBV5-6 to TRBJ1-2; D possibly corresponds to TRBD1 (5 bases). This CDR3 contains 16 residues. V was pared by 3 bases and J by 4 bases, with 19 bases between. Germline values: CDR1 SGHDT, CDR2 YYEEEE. The CDR3 DNA follows: TGTGCCAGCAGCTCACTTGCCGGGGCCCTAGGCTATGGCTACACCTTC. Translated: CASSSLAGALGYGYTF.

The chain is built from TRBV6-1 and TRBJ2-5, with TRBD1 as a possible D gene (8 bases). Trimming left V 0 bases short and J 5 bases short, with 28 bases between. Germline V CDR1 and CDR2: MNHNS, SASEGT. This CDR3 is 20 amino acids long. The chain's CDR3 is CASSEATTGGVPISGETQYF. Here the CDR3 DNA reads TGTGCCAGCAGTGAAGCGACAACAGGGGGGGTCCCAATATCAGGGGAGACCCAGTACTTC.

The rearrangement links TRBV19 to TRBJ2-5; 9 bases are shared with TRBD1. The germline V gene has CDR1 LNHDA and CDR2 SQIVND (reference sequence). The CDR3 runs 16 residues. The junction had 6 bases not matched to a gene; V was cut back by 3 bases and J by 1 base. In DNA form, the CDR3 reads TGTGCCAGTAGTATCCTGACAGGGGGTATCCAAGAGACCCAGTACTTC. Protein product: CASSILTGGIQETQYF.

This chain uses TRBV2 with TRBJ2-7, with a tentative D call TRBD2 (5 bases). V was shortened by 4 bases and J by 5 bases, with 15 bases between the two germline ends. There are 14 residues in the CDR3. Germline values: CDR1 SNHLY, CDR2 FYNNEI. CDR3: CASSGQGWGDEQYF. CDR3 coding DNA: TGTGCCAGCAGTGGACAAGGATGGGGAGACGAGCAGTACTTC.

This chain joins TRBV7-9 and TRBJ2-7; D may be TRBD1 (5 bases). There are 16 residues in the CDR3. In germline, CDR1 is SEHNR, CDR2 FQNEAQ (reference sequence). Trimming took off 1 base at V and 0 bases at J, with 13 bases between the two ends. This CDR3 is CASSLVPGPHSYEQYF. The CDR3 DNA follows: TGTGCCAGCAGCTTAGTACCAGGGCCTCACTCCTACGAGCAGTACTTC. The full variable domain, with the rest looked up from reference TRBV7-9 and TRBJ2-7, is DTGVSQNPRHKITKRGQNVTFRCDPISEHNRLYWYRQTLGQGPEFLTYFQNEAQLEKSRLLSDRFSAERPKGSFSTLEIQRTEQGDSAMYLCASSLVPGPHSYEQYFGPGTRLTVT.

The genes are TRBV19 and TRBJ2-1; TRBD2 matches at 12 bases. Germline V gene sequence: CDR1 LNHDA, CDR2 SQIVND (reference sequence). The V and J ends lost 9 bases and 2 bases, in that order; junction bases with no gene match: 8. The length of the CDR3 is 16 residues. CDR3 in amino acids: CASQSGLAGTYNEQFF. CDR3 coding DNA: TGTGCCAGCCAATCCGGACTAGCGGGAACCTACAATGAGCAGTTCTTC.

This rearrangement joins TRBV7-6 to TRBJ2-3; D not resolved. CDR3 length: 14 residues. Trimming pared 3 bases from V and 1 base from J, leaving 8 bases between. CDR1 is SGHVS and CDR2 is FNYEAQ in the germline V gene. The CDR3 DNA follows: TGTGCCAGCAGCTTCGGTGAGGGCACAGATACGCAGTATTTT. Translation: CASSFGEGTDTQYF. The full variable domain, in which reference TRBV7-6 and TRBJ2-3 provide the parts outside the CDR3, is GAGVSQSPRYKVTKRGQDVALRCDPISGHVSLYWYRQALGQGPEFLTYFNYEAQQDKSGLPNDRFSAERPEGSISTLTIQRTEQRDSAMYRCASSFGEGTDTQYFGPGTRLTVL.

V usage is TRBV13 and J usage is TRBJ1-2; D unclear. CDR3 length: 13 amino acids. V was shortened by 2 bases and J by 2 bases, with 6 bases between the two germline ends. Germline loops: CDR1 PRHDT, CDR2 FYEKMQ (reference sequence). The CDR3 DNA reads TGTGCCAGCAGCTTACAGGAGAACTATGGCTACACCTTC. As protein: CASSLQENYGYTF. The full variable domain, in which reference TRBV13 and TRBJ1-2 provide the parts outside the CDR3, is AAGVIQSPRHLIKEKRETATLKCYPIPRHDTVYWYQQGPGQDPQFLISFYEKMQSDKGSIPDRFSAQQFSDYHSELNMSSLELGDSALYFCASSLQENYGYTFGSGTRLTVV.

The chain employs TRBV7-9 and TRBJ2-7; a possible D gene is TRBD1 (9 bases). Germline CDR1 and CDR2: SEHNR and FQNEAQ (reference sequence). This CDR3 has 17 amino acids. Trimming left V 3 bases short and J 2 bases short, with 20 bases between. In nucleotides, the CDR3 is TGTGCCAGCAGCTTGACTAGCGCGGGACAGGGACCCTACGAGCAGTACTTC. Protein: CASSLTSAGQGPYEQYF.

This chain joins TRBV28 and TRBJ2-3, with 12 bases identical to TRBD2. The CDR3 is 19 amino acids. The junction had 12 bases not matched to a gene; V was cut back by 3 bases and J by 2 bases. The germline V gene has CDR1 MDHEN and CDR2 SYDVKM. This CDR3 is CASSFPLTSGGPPTDTQYF. The DNA for the CDR3 is TGTGCCAGCAGTTTCCCCCTGACTAGCGGGGGCCCCCCCACAGATACGCAGTATTTT.

The J gene is TRBJ2-7, the V gene TRBV27; 8 nucleotides match TRBD2. Germline V lookup: CDR1 MNHEY, CDR2 SMNVEV (reference sequence). CDR3 length: 16 residues. Germline trimming cut 6 bases from V and 4 bases from J; bases unmatched to any gene: 14. DNA for the CDR3: TGTGCCAGCAGCCCCAGTAGCGGGGAAGAAGGGTACGAGCAGTACTTC. Protein sequence: CASSPSSGEEGYEQYF.

The chain couples TRBV4-3 to TRBJ2-1; tentative D call: TRBD1 (6 bases). The CDR3 is 15 amino acids. V lost 3 bases and J lost 6, with 15 bases in between. Germline loops: CDR1 LGHNA, CDR2 YSLEER. Here the CDR3 reads CASSHLTGEGNEQFF. The CDR3 DNA is TGCGCCAGCAGCCATTTGACAGGTGAGGGCAATGAGCAGTTCTTC.

Concerning this clone: The sample has other DNA sequences that encode this CDR3 too. V gene TRBV6-6 combines with J gene TRBJ2-5, with D unresolved. Germline CDR1 and CDR2: MNHNY and SVGAGI (reference sequence). The CDR3 loop spans 13 amino acids. The ends were cut back, 0 bases at V and 3 bases at J, with 5 bases in the middle. The CDR3 DNA is TGTGCCAGCAGTTACTCGGCAGAAGAGACCCAGTACTTC. Translated: CASSYSAEETQYF.

Concerning this clone itself: This clone may be a read error of a much larger clone one base away. The chain is built from TRBV7-3 and TRBJ1-1; possibly TRBD1 for D (5 bases). Deletions cut 3 bases from V and 1 base from J, with 6 bases between. Germline loops: CDR1 SGHTA, CDR2 FQGTGA. The CDR3 contains 13 residues. The CDR3 reads CASSFGGNTEAFF. In DNA form, the CDR3 reads TGTGCCAGCAGCTTTGGGGGGAACACTGAAGCTTTCTTT.

This sequence joins TRBV4-2 and TRBJ1-2; D call uncertain. The V end was cut by 4 bases, the J end by 0 bases, with 9 bases between. The CDR3 contains 14 residues. Germline CDR1 is LGHNA and CDR2 is YNFKEQ. CDR3 sequence: CASSPYAANYGYTF. CDR3 bases: TGTGCCAGCAGCCCCTATGCCGCTAACTATGGCTACACCTTC.

The gene calls are TRBV4-1 and TRBJ2-7; D unresolved. The CDR3 extends over 18 amino acids. Trimming took off 0 bases at V and 1 base at J, with 19 bases between the two ends. CDR1 and CDR2 from the germline V gene are MGHRA and YSYEKL. The CDR3 DNA sequence: TGCGCCAGCAGCCAAGATCAGGTTGGGGTCGTATTATCCTACGAGCAGTACTTC. Its protein product is CASSQDQVGVVLSYEQYF.

This clone has just one count. The J gene is TRBJ2-3, the V gene TRBV2; 11 bases line up with TRBD2. The CDR3 is 16 amino acids. Germline loops: CDR1 SNHLY, CDR2 FYNNEI. Trimming cost V 3 bases and J 1 base; bases outside gene matches: 3. CDR3 loop: CASSDGSGGGTDTQYF. The CDR3 DNA follows: TGTGCCAGCAGTGATGGTAGCGGGGGGGGCACAGATACGCAGTATTTT.

The V and J genes are TRBV14 and TRBJ2-2; TRBD1 might be the D (5 bases). The CDR3 is 14 amino acids. Germline CDR1 is SGHDN and CDR2 is FVKESK. Trimming stripped 3 bases from V and 4 bases from J, with 9 bases between. CDR3 sequence (DNA): TGTGCCAGCAGCCATACAGGAGTCACCGGGGAGCTGTTTTTT. This codes for CASSHTGVTGELFF.

The chain has TRBV2 and TRBJ1-4; the D gene is possibly TRBD1 (6 bases). CDR1 and CDR2 from the germline V gene are SNHLY and FYNNEI. The CDR3 has 16 residues. The germline V and J ends were trimmed by 6 bases and 3 bases, with 17 bases remaining between them. This CDR3 is CASSPPPGAPNEKLFF. The CDR3 DNA sequence: TGTGCCAGCAGCCCACCCCCGGGGGCTCCTAATGAAAAACTGTTTTTT. Using reference TRBV2 and TRBJ1-4 for the parts outside the CDR3, the full variable domain is EPEVTQTPSHQVTQMGQEVILRCVPISNHLYFYWYRQILGQKVEFLVSFYNNEISEKSEIFDDQFSVERPDGSNFTLKIRSTKLEDSAMYFCASSPPPGAPNEKLFFGSGTQLSVL.

Notes on this clone: This sample includes further DNA sequences coding for the same CDR3. The chain combines TRBV5-1 with TRBJ2-7, with 7 nucleotides matching TRBD2. Germline V gene lookup returns CDR1 SGHRS and CDR2 YFSETQ. The ends lost 0 bases at V and 3 bases at J; junction bases unmatched: 3. This CDR3 comprises 14 residues. The CDR3 DNA follows: TGCGCCAGCAGCTTGGTGGGAGGGTACTACGAGCAGTACTTC. The encoded protein is CASSLVGGYYEQYF.

The chain has TRBV13 and TRBJ1-1; a possible D gene is TRBD1 (5 bases). In germline, CDR1 is PRHDT, CDR2 FYEKMQ (reference sequence). Trimming pared 0 bases from V and 2 bases from J, leaving 10 bases between. The CDR3 runs to 15 residues. For the CDR3, the DNA is TGTGCCAGCAGCTTAGGCCGGACAACTAACACTGAAGCTTTCTTT. Encoded protein: CASSLGRTTNTEAFF.

Note on this clone: Other nucleotide sequences in the sample specify the same CDR3. This chain connects TRBV10-2 to TRBJ2-7; 7 bases are shared with TRBD1. Germline-derived CDR1 and CDR2 are WSHSY and SAAADI. This CDR3 spans 13 amino acids. Losses at the gene ends were 7 bases for V and 3 bases for J; bases not matched to a gene: 6. The chain's CDR3 is CASTTGNYYEQYF. The DNA for the CDR3 is TGCGCCAGCACGACAGGGAACTACTACGAGCAGTACTTC.

This chain uses TRBV4-1 with TRBJ2-3, with 8 bases that match TRBD1. The germline gives CDR1 MGHRA, CDR2 YSYEKL. This CDR3 contains 14 residues. J lost 3 bases, V lost 5 bases, and 4 bases had no gene match. The CDR3 loop is CASSYDRGTDTQYF. DNA for the CDR3: TGCGCCAGCAGCTACGACAGGGGTACAGATACGCAGTATTTT.

The rearrangement uses TRBV27 and TRBJ2-7; D ambiguous. Germline V gene data show CDR1 as MNHEY and CDR2 as SMNVEV (reference sequence). The CDR3 is 13 amino acids. V lost 2 bases and J lost 6, with 11 bases in between. The CDR3 bases are TGTGCCAGCAGTTTAGTTCGAGCAGGCGAGCAGTACTTC. Amino acids: CASSLVRAGEQYF.

Note on this clone: Distinct nucleotide sequences in the sample also encode this CDR3. This chain connects TRBV15 to TRBJ1-5, with D unclear. Germline V gives CDR1 LNHNV, CDR2 YYDKDF (reference sequence). The ends were cut back, 1 base at V and 5 bases at J, with 9 bases in the middle. This CDR3 is built from 14 residues. The CDR3 sequence is CATSRGPEDQPQHF. CDR3 coding DNA: TGTGCCACCAGCAGAGGGCCAGAGGATCAGCCCCAGCATTTT.